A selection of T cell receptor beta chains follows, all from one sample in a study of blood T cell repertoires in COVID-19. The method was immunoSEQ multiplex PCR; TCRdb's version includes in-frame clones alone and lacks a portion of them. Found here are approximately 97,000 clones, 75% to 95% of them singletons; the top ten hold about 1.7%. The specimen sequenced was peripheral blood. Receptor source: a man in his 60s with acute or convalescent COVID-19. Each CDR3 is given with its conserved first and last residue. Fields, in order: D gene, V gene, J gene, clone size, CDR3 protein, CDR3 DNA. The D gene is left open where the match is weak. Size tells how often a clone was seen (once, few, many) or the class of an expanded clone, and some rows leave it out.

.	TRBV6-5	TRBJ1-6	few	CASSYSRRGASPLHF	TGTGCCAGCAGTTACTCGCGGAGGGGTGCTTCACCCCTCCACTTT
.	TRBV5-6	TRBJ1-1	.	CASSLVGAGQGGTEAFF	TGTGCCAGCAGCTTGGTGGGGGCCGGCCAGGGTGGGACTGAAGCTTTCTTT
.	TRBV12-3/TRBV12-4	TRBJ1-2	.	CASSPRGYGYTF	TGTGCCAGCAGTCCAAGGGGGTATGGCTACACCTTC
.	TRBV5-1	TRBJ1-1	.	CASSSIQGGGTEAFF	TGCGCCAGCAGCTCAATACAGGGCGGGGGGACTGAAGCTTTCTTT
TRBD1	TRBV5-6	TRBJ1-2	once	CASSFKQGAVGYTF	TGTGCCAGCAGCTTTAAACAGGGGGCGGTCGGCTACACCTTC
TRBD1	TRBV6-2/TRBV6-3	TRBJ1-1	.	CASSYYRGRLHTGENTEAFF	TGTGCCAGCAGTTACTACAGGGGACGGCTTCACACAGGGGAGAACACTGAAGCTTTCTTT
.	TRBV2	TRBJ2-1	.	CASSPGYNEQFF	TGTGCCAGCAGTCCAGGATACAATGAGCAGTTCTTC
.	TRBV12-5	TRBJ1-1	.	CASGLNPGTEAFF	TGTGCTAGTGGTTTGAACCCGGGGACTGAAGCTTTCTTT
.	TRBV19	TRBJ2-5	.	CASSIFRGIGETQYF	TGTGCCAGTAGTATCTTTAGGGGGATTGGAGAGACCCAGTACTTC
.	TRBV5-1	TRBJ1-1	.	CASSGAGGGATEAFF	TGCGCCAGCAGCGGGGCCGGGGGAGGGGCCACTGAAGCTTTCTTT
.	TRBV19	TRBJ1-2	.	CASSPSILPRGGYGYTF	TGTGCCAGTAGTCCTTCAATCCTCCCGAGAGGTGGATATGGCTACACCTTC
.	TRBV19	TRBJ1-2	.	CASIDSNYGYTF	TGTGCCAGTATAGACAGTAACTATGGCTACACCTTC
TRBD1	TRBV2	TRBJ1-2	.	CASSEPAGGNYGYTF	TGTGCCAGCAGTGAACCCGCAGGGGGCAACTATGGCTACACCTTC
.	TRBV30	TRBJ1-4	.	CAWSVRVTNEKLFF	TGTGCCTGGAGTGTACGCGTAACTAATGAAAAACTGTTTTTT
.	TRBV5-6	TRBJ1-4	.	CASSLRGHNEKLFF	TGTGCCAGCAGCTTGAGGGGCCATAATGAAAAACTGTTTTTT
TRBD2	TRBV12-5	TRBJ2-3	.	CASGLGSGGADTQYF	TGTGCTAGTGGTTTGGGTAGCGGGGGGGCAGATACGCAGTATTTT
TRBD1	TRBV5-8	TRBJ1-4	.	CASSFVQGGGKLFF	TGTGCCAGCAGCTTCGTACAGGGGGGGGGAAAACTGTTTTTT
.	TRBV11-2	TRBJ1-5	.	CASSLEGVPNQPQHF	TGTGCCAGCAGCTTAGAAGGGGTCCCTAATCAGCCCCAGCATTTT
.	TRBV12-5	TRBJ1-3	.	CASGLVGVEGYGIYF	TGTGCTAGTGGTTTGGTAGGGGTCGAAGGGTATGGGATATATTTT
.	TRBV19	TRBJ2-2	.	CASSTFTENTGELFF	TGTGCCAGTAGTACCTTTACAGAGAACACCGGGGAGCTGTTTTTT
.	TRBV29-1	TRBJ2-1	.	CSVGRNEQFF	TGCAGCGTTGGGCGGAATGAGCAGTTCTTC
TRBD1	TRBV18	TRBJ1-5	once	CASSPDRGSNQPQHF	TGTGCCAGCTCACCGGACAGGGGGAGCAATCAGCCCCAGCATTTT
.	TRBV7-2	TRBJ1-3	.	CASSLGPGSGNTIYF	TGTGCCAGCAGCTTAGGACCGGGATCTGGAAACACCATATATTTT
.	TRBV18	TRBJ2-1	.	CASSPLQKTVYNEQFF	TGTGCCAGCTCACCTCTCCAGAAGACAGTCTACAATGAGCAGTTCTTC
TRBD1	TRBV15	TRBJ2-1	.	CATSRGPEQGAYNEQFF	TGTGCCACCAGCAGAGGCCCCGAACAGGGGGCGTACAATGAGCAGTTCTTC
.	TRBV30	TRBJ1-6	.	CAWRGRSWTDNSPLHF	TGTGCCTGGAGAGGTCGTTCTTGGACAGACAATTCACCCCTCCACTTT
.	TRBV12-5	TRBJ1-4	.	CARGGATGELFF	TGTGCTAGGGGGGGGGCGACGGGGGAACTGTTTTTT
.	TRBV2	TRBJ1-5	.	CASSGEQVGNQPQHF	TGTGCCAGCAGTGGTGAGCAGGTAGGCAATCAGCCCCAGCATTTT
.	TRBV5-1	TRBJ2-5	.	CASSLEGPQETQYF	TGCGCCAGCAGCTTAGAGGGCCCCCAAGAGACCCAGTACTTC
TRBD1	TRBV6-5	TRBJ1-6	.	CASTYRGKNNSPLHF	TGTGCCAGCACCTACAGGGGGAAGAATAATTCACCCCTCCACTTT
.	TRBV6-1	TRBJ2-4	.	CASSEEVPYF	TGTGCCAGCAGTGAGGAGGTACCGTACTTC
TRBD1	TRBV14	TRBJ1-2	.	CASSPGQDANYGYTF	TGTGCCAGCAGCCCGGGACAGGATGCTAACTATGGCTACACCTTC
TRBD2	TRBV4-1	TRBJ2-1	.	CASSQGGLAGDNEQFF	TGCGCCAGCAGCCAAGGGGGACTAGCGGGGGATAATGAGCAGTTCTTC
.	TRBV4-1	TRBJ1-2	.	CASRGHSGVGYTF	TGCGCCAGCAGGGGCCATTCGGGGGTTGGCTACACCTTC
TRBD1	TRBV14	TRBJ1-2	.	CASSPQGGSFHYGYTF	TGTGCCAGCAGCCCACAAGGGGGCAGCTTCCACTATGGCTACACCTTC
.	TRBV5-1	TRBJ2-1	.	CASSLDTYNEQFF	TGCGCCAGCAGCTTGGACACATACAATGAGCAGTTCTTC
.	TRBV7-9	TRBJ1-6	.	CASSLVFQGSYNSPLHF	TGTGCCAGCAGCTTAGTATTTCAGGGGTCCTATAATTCACCCCTCCACTTT
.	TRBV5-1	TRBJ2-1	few	CASSLGGGRTDEQFF	TGCGCCAGCAGCCTTGGAGGGGGCCGTACGGATGAGCAGTTCTTC
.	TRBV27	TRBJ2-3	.	CASSLQVGVDTQYF	TGTGCCAGCAGTTTACAAGTGGGAGTGGATACGCAGTATTTT
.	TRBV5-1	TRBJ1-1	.	CASSLAGERTEAFF	TGCGCCAGCAGCTTGGCCGGGGAGAGGACTGAAGCTTTCTTT
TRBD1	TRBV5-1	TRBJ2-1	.	CASRGDRSYNEQFF	TGCGCCAGCAGAGGGGACAGATCCTACAATGAGCAGTTCTTC
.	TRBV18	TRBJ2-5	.	CASSPDRETQYF	TGTGCCAGCTCACCCGATCGGGAGACCCAGTACTTC
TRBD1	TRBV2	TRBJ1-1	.	CASSGTGATEAFF	TGTGCCAGCAGTGGAACAGGGGCCACTGAAGCTTTCTTT
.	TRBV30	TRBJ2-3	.	CAWSLGGSADTQYF	TGTGCCTGGAGCCTTGGGGGGTCGGCAGATACGCAGTATTTT
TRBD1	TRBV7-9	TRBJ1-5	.	CASSSGDRQYQPQHF	TGTGCCAGCAGCTCTGGGGACAGGCAGTATCAGCCCCAGCATTTT
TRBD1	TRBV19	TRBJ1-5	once	CASSIELQGQGMGNQPQHF	TGTGCCAGTAGTATAGAGCTACAGGGACAGGGGATGGGCAATCAGCCCCAGCATTTT
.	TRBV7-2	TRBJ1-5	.	CASSTGVDQPQHF	TGTGCCAGCTCCACGGGGGTCGATCAGCCCCAGCATTTT
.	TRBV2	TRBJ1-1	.	CASSGRTEEAMLEAFF	TGTGCCAGCAGTGGACGGACAGAAGAGGCCATGTTAGAAGCTTTCTTT
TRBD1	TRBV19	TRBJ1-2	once	CASSKGQAYGYTF	TGTGCCAGTAGTAAAGGACAGGCGTATGGCTACACCTTC
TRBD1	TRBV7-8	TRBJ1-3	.	CASSLKGTGAYF	TGTGCCAGCAGCTTAAAGGGGACAGGGGCGTATTTT
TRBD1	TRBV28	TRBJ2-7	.	CASSSHRGDSYEQYF	TGTGCCAGCAGTTCCCACAGGGGCGACTCCTACGAGCAGTACTTC
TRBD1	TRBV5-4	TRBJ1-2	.	CASSYGRGQGASGYTF	TGTGCCAGCAGCTATGGCAGAGGACAGGGGGCTAGTGGCTACACCTTC
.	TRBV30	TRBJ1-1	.	CAWTQGNTEAFF	TGTGCCTGGACTCAGGGGAACACTGAAGCTTTCTTT
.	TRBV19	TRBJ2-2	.	CASSNLGGWDTGELFF	TGTGCCAGTAGTAACCTCGGGGGTTGGGACACCGGGGAGCTGTTTTTT